This TCR beta chain was found in a study of blood T cell repertoires in COVID-19. Study summary: Donors in the United States, Italy and Spain gave samples during acute or convalescent COVID-19. PBMCs, B-cell-depleted T cells, or T cells were the source of the cDNA or gDNA that made up the material.

Trimming took off 4 bases at V and 2 bases at J, with 15 bases between the two ends. This CDR3 spans 15 amino acids. The germline V gene has CDR1 SGHRS and CDR2 YFSETQ. Concerning this clone: Other DNA sequences from this sample encode an identical CDR3 as well.

Authors' methods: Reference gene primer amplification gave estimated nucleated cell counts. Profiled with immunoSEQ multiplex PCR; TCRdb holds only in-frame clones, not every one. V and J calls plus clone size are reproduced from that table; the DNA served to infer D and trimming. The sample lists some 20,000 clones, just under 90% occurring once. Source material: peripheral blood. This TCR was sampled from a human donor in a cohort sampled during active COVID-19. The chain carries TRBV5-1 and TRBJ1-1; D is possibly TRBD1 (5 bases). The CDR3, as DNA: TGCGCCAGCAGCCTTGGGGGGAGGGGAAACACTGAAGCTTTCTTT. Protein: CASSLGGRGNTEAFF. The entire variable domain, with the rest obtained from reference TRBV5-1 and TRBJ1-1, is as follows: KAGVTQTPRYLIKTRGQQVTLSCSPISGHRSVSWYQQTPGQGLQFLFEYFSETQRNKGNFPGRFSGRQFSNSRSEMNVSTLELGDSALYLCASSLGGRGNTEAFFGQGTRLTVV.